The clone carrying this T cell receptor beta chain was recorded once. Its antigen is still unknown. Time point noted: after dendritic cell vaccination, including at tumor progression/relapse. This record belongs to a study of glioma-infiltrating T cells after dendritic cell vaccination. Study information: Patients received autologous tumor lysate-pulsed dendritic cell vaccination between about 2003 and 2013. The vaccine used monocyte-derived dendritic cells pulsed overnight with autologous tumor lysate. Findings and limits, study-wide: Patients with more pretreatment TILs had longer time to progression and survival. Complete blood and tumor specimen sets were limited to few patients.

Germline V gene sequence: CDR1 SNHLY, CDR2 FYNNEI. CDR3 length: 14 residues. V lost 6 bases and J 3 bases, leaving 14 bases between the germline ends. Method: immunoSEQ multiplex PCR; TCRdb's copy keeps in-frame clones and lacks some. The sample gives tens of thousands of clones, around 90% of which show up once; 2% to 2.5% is in the top ten. The receptor was isolated from a human donor with glioblastoma. The specimen was blood, collected after dendritic cell vaccination. The chain has TRBV2 and TRBJ1-2; D perhaps matches TRBD1 (5 bases). The CDR3 region is CASRPRTGDYGYTF. Written as DNA, the CDR3 is TGTGCCAGCAGACCCCGCACAGGAGACTATGGCTACACCTTC.